Below, 5 T cell receptor beta chains from the same sample are listed, as sequenced in a study of monozygotic twins with inflammatory bowel disease. TCRdb processed the 5' RACE reads again and assigns one entry to each CDR3 protein, with no DNA. Its table records 330,000 or so distinct CDR3 sequences. The material sequenced was blood. The receptors originated from a human donor with ulcerative colitis or Crohn's disease, or a healthy co-twin of an affected twin (not recorded which).

The chain couples TRBV12-3 or TRBV12-4 to TRBJ1-5; TCRdb designates TRBD1, a call that cannot be tested without DNA. The CDR3 totals 15 residues. The CDR3 spells CASSPGQGINQPQHF.

The chain carries TRBV4-1 and TRBJ2-3; TCRdb's assignment of TRBD1 cannot be checked, as there is no DNA. Per the germline V gene, CDR1 is MGHRA and CDR2 is YSYEKL. The CDR3 runs to 17 residues. The CDR3 sequence is CASSQEGETETPDTQYF.

V is TRBV2 and J is TRBJ1-3; the D call of TRBD1 rests on TCRdb alone, since no DNA is present to check it. CDR1 is SNHLY, CDR2 FYNNEI, per germline. CDR3 length equals 15 residues. CDR3 residues: CASRDRDNSGNTIYF.

The V gene is TRBV19, the J gene TRBJ2-3; TCRdb's assignment of TRBD2 cannot be checked, as there is no DNA. This CDR3 is 15 amino acids long. CDR1 is LNHDA, CDR2 SQIVND, per germline (reference sequence). CDR3 protein: CASSIGGVVTDTQYF.

V and J are TRBV5-1 and TRBJ2-5; TCRdb proposes TRBD2, but this gene call is untestable without DNA. Germline CDR1 is SGHRS and CDR2 is YFSETQ. The CDR3 contains 14 residues. The CDR3 region is CASSLTSVGETQYF.